These 21 T cell receptor beta chains originate from one sample sequenced in a study of T cell responses to AZD1222 COVID-19 vaccine. Measured with immunoSEQ multiplex PCR; TCRdb has only the in-frame clones, and not every one. The profile shows 120,000 to 150,000 clones, roughly 90% of them singletons. The specimen comprised peripheral blood, sampled 28 days after the second AZD1222 dose. The receptors come from an adult who received the AZD1222 COVID-19 vaccine.

The chain is built from TRBV30 and TRBJ2-1, with 7 bases that match TRBD2. Germline V gives CDR1 GTSNPN, CDR2 SVGIG (reference sequence). This CDR3 region has 16 residues. J gave up 0 bases and V 0 bases, and 5 bases lay outside the gene matches. CDR3 sequence reads: CAWSVQAGISYNEQFF. CDR3 coding DNA: TGTGCCTGGAGTGTCCAAGCGGGGATCTCCTACAATGAGCAGTTCTTC.

The gene calls are TRBV10-3 and TRBJ1-1; D call uncertain. This CDR3 contains 14 residues. V was shortened by 8 bases and J by 0 bases, with 13 bases between the two germline ends. Germline V CDR1 and CDR2: ENHRY, SYGVKD. CDR3 residues: CAIAKTQLNTEAFF. CDR3 nucleotides: TGTGCCATCGCAAAGACTCAACTGAACACTGAAGCTTTCTTT.

This rearrangement joins TRBV7-8 to TRBJ1-5; D ambiguous. V gave up 5 bases and J gave up 5 bases, with 16 bases separating them. This CDR3 contains 15 residues. Germline V gene sequence: CDR1 SGHVS, CDR2 FQNEAQ. CDR3 DNA sequence: TGTGCCAGCAGCCCGCCGATAAGGGAATATCAGCCCCAGCATTTT. It specifies CASSPPIREYQPQHF.

Notes on this clone: Germline is not matched at one junction end, which may reflect a read error. The V gene is TRBV2, the J gene TRBJ2-7; 8 bases fit TRBD2. From germline, CDR1 is SNHLY and CDR2 FYNNEI. The length of the CDR3 is 11 residues. The DNA of the CDR3 is TGTGCCAGCGGGTTGAGCGGGAGAGGGGAATTT. Amino acid sequence: CASGLSGRGEF. Full variable domain (remainder filled in from reference TRBV2 and TRBJ2-7): EPEVTQTPSHQVTQMGQEVILRCVPISNHLYFYWYRQILGQKVEFLVSFYNNEISEKSEIFDDQFSVERPDGSNFTLKIRSTKLEDSAMYFCASGLSGRGEFGPGTRLTVT.

CDR3 in DNA: TGTGCCAGCAGCTCTACCGGGACTCTTCCCTACGAGCAGTACTTC. Translation: CASSSTGTLPYEQYF. The chain combines TRBV5-5 with TRBJ2-7; tentative D call: TRBD2 (6 bases). Germline CDR1 and CDR2: SGHKS and YYEKEE (reference sequence). The CDR3 totals 15 residues. The V and J ends lost 3 bases and 2 bases respectively, with 15 bases between them.

Here the CDR3 reads CASSHSGLNRDTGELFF. For the CDR3, the DNA is TGCGCCAGCAGCCACTCGGGCCTAAACAGGGACACCGGGGAGCTGTTTTTT. The chain couples TRBV5-1 to TRBJ2-2; perhaps TRBD1 as D (6 bases). The CDR3 length is 17 residues. Trimming cost V 4 bases and J 3 bases, with 19 bases left between them. Germline assignment: CDR1 SGHRS and CDR2 YFSETQ.

The chain recombines TRBV6-2 or TRBV6-3 with TRBJ1-1; tentatively, D is TRBD1 (5 bases). This CDR3 comprises 14 residues. The germline V and J ends were trimmed by 4 bases and 7 bases, with 16 bases remaining between them. CDR1 is MNHEY and CDR2 is SVGEGT in the germline V gene. The CDR3 DNA reads TGTGCCAGCAGTTTTTCCCGACGGACAATTGAAGCTTTCTTT. This encodes CASSFSRRTIEAFF.

A single count supports this clone. This chain joins TRBV6-5 and TRBJ2-1, with TRBD2 as a possible D gene (6 bases). This CDR3 has 15 residues. The V end lost 0 bases, the J end lost 5 bases, and 11 bases lay between the germline ends. Germline-derived CDR1 and CDR2 are MNHEY and SVGAGI. The CDR3 DNA reads TGTGCCAGCAGTTACTCCGGCGGGACCCACAATGAGCAGTTCTTC. Residues: CASSYSGGTHNEQFF.

The chain is built from TRBV5-4 and TRBJ2-7; D unresolved. CDR1 and CDR2 (germline): SGHNT, YYREEE (reference sequence). Trimming shortened V by 4 bases and J by 3 bases, and 20 bases separated the two germline ends. The CDR3 is 16 residues long. Here the CDR3 reads CASSPSLDAWYYEQYF. The CDR3 coding sequence is TGTGCCAGCAGCCCTTCTCTTGATGCGTGGTACTACGAGCAGTACTTC.

The sample holds one count of this clone. The rearrangement joins TRBV5-8 to TRBJ1-1, with D perhaps TRBD1 (6 bases). The CDR3 runs 14 residues. The V gene's germline CDR1 is SGHTS and CDR2 YDEGEE. Trimming pared 5 bases from V and 0 bases from J, leaving 11 bases between. In DNA form, the CDR3 reads TGTGCCAGCAGATCGGGACACATGAACACTGAAGCTTTCTTT. Encoded protein: CASRSGHMNTEAFF.

About this clone: Other DNA variants within this sample encode the same CDR3. The gene calls are TRBV9 and TRBJ1-3; D is unresolved. The V end lost 0 bases, the J end lost 0 bases, and 4 bases lay between the germline ends. This CDR3 spans 14 amino acids. Germline CDR1 reads SGDLS; CDR2 reads YYNGEE. The CDR3 loop is CASSVEGSGNTIYF. CDR3 nucleotides: TGTGCCAGCAGCGTAGAAGGCTCTGGAAACACCATATATTTT.

This clone has only one observation. This chain uses TRBV27 with TRBJ1-6; no firm D call. CDR1 MNHEY and CDR2 SMNVEV come from the germline V gene (reference sequence). The CDR3 spans 14 residues. V was trimmed by 7 bases and J by 3 bases, leaving 10 bases between them. The chain's CDR3 is CASIAGNYNSPLHF. The CDR3 nucleotides are TGTGCCAGCATTGCGGGGAACTATAATTCACCCCTCCACTTT.

The V and J genes are TRBV15 and TRBJ1-5, with D hard to call. Trimming stripped 4 bases from V and 1 base from J, with 8 bases between. CDR3 length equals 14 residues. Germline assignment: CDR1 LNHNV and CDR2 YYDKDF (reference sequence). CDR3 in amino acids: CATSITESNQPQHF. The CDR3 DNA follows: TGTGCCACCAGCATTACAGAAAGCAATCAGCCCCAGCATTTT.

The chain employs TRBV9 and TRBJ2-1; unclear D gene. Germline-derived CDR1 and CDR2 are SGDLS and YYNGEE. The germline V and J ends were trimmed by 1 base and 0 bases, with 20 bases remaining between them. The CDR3 length is 19 residues. The CDR3 reads CASSVRSGVAVSSYNEQFF. Here the CDR3 DNA reads TGTGCCAGCAGCGTACGGAGTGGGGTAGCCGTTAGCTCCTACAATGAGCAGTTCTTC.

The J gene is TRBJ2-4, the V gene TRBV6-5; no definite D call. V was pared by 0 bases and J by 8 bases, with 2 bases between. CDR1 is MNHEY, CDR2 SVGAGI, per germline. CDR3 length: 11 residues. CDR3 coding DNA: TGTGCCAGCAGTTACTCGGACATTCAGTACTTC. Translation gives CASSYSDIQYF.

V gene TRBV6-2 or TRBV6-3 combines with J gene TRBJ1-2, with 10 bases matching TRBD1. The V and J ends lost 6 bases and 9 bases, in that order; junction bases with no gene match: 7. This CDR3 contains 13 residues. CDR1 is MNHEY and CDR2 is SVGEGT in the germline V gene. In nucleotides, the CDR3 is TGTGCCAGCAGCAACTCGGGACAGGGGAGCTACACCTTC. Protein sequence: CASSNSGQGSYTF.

CDR3 sequence (DNA): TGTGCCTGGAACCCAGACAGGGCAGAAGCTTTCTTT. It is translated as CAWNPDRAEAFF. The chain links TRBV30 to TRBJ1-1, with 7 bases identical to TRBD1. The CDR3 totals 12 residues. V was pared by 4 bases and J by 8 bases, with 7 bases of the junction left unmatched. From germline, CDR1 is GTSNPN and CDR2 SVGIG (reference sequence).

The rearrangement uses TRBV7-2 and TRBJ2-7; tentatively, D is TRBD2 (5 bases). V was pared by 6 bases and J by 7 bases, with 10 bases between. The CDR3 sequence is 11 residues long. Germline V gene data show CDR1 as SGHTA and CDR2 as FQGNSA. The CDR3 region is CASRAQREQYF. CDR3 coding DNA: TGTGCCAGCAGAGCTCAGCGGGAGCAGTACTTC.

The chain couples TRBV6-4 to TRBJ2-2; possibly TRBD1 or TRBD2 for D (5 bases each). The germline V gene encodes CDR1 MRHNA and CDR2 SNTAGT. The CDR3 covers 15 residues. Trimming cost V 3 bases and J 3 bases, with 11 bases left between them. CDR3 sequence: CASSEGERDTGELFF. CDR3 DNA sequence: TGTGCCAGCAGTGAGGGGGAGCGTGACACCGGGGAGCTGTTTTTT.

The chain joins TRBV29-1 to TRBJ2-7, with 8 bases that match TRBD1. V trimming: 5 bases; J trimming: 4 bases; junction bases outside the gene matches: 7. This CDR3 is built from 13 residues. CDR1 and CDR2 from the germline V gene are SQVTM and ANQGSEA. The CDR3 DNA reads TGCAGCGTTCAGGTGGACAGGGAGTACGAGCAGTACTTC. Protein: CSVQVDREYEQYF.

The chain carries TRBV6-5 and TRBJ1-2; possibly TRBD1 for D (6 bases). V was trimmed by 2 bases and J by 0 bases, leaving 10 bases between them. Germline V lookup: CDR1 MNHEY, CDR2 SVGAGI. The CDR3 has 15 residues. CDR3 nucleotides: TGTGCCAGCAGTTACGGGGGGCCAGCTAACTATGGCTACACCTTC. Its translation is CASSYGGPANYGYTF.